The 18 T cell receptor beta chains below were found in one sample sequenced in a study of shared clonotypes between healthy human individuals. The naive CD8 fraction comprised CD45RO-negative cells positively selected for CCR7 and excluded terminally differentiated effector memory CD45RA+ cells. Clones were read by immunoSEQ multiplex PCR, and TCRdb kept only the in-frame ones, dropping some. The sample has about 680,000 clones; approximately 90% are singletons. Sequencing was performed on naive CD8+ T cells sorted from blood. All receptors come from a man aged 25 to 40 in good health.

This clone was detected only a few times. The chain couples TRBV6-1 to TRBJ1-5, with 8 bases that match TRBD1. The V segment lost 6 bases and the J segment 6 bases; nucleotides outside the gene matches: 13. The CDR3 loop spans 16 amino acids. Germline-derived CDR1 and CDR2 are MNHNS and SASEGT. CDR3 sequence reads: CASSESDRAGFQPQHF. The CDR3 nucleotides are TGTGCCAGCAGCGAATCGGACAGGGCGGGGTTTCAGCCCCAGCATTTT.

This clone was observed a handful of times. The V gene is TRBV28, the J gene TRBJ2-1; D possibly corresponds to TRBD2 (6 bases). Looked up from germline, CDR1 is MDHEN and CDR2 is SYDVKM. This CDR3 has 12 amino acids. Trimming removed 4 bases at V and 6 bases at J, with 7 bases between. In DNA form, the CDR3 reads TGTGCCAGCAGTTATAGCGGCAATGAGCAGTTCTTC. This gives the protein CASSYSGNEQFF.

The chain carries TRBV7-2 and TRBJ2-7; D possibly uses TRBD1 or TRBD2 (5 bases each). V lost 5 bases and J lost 3, with 14 bases in between. Germline V gene lookup returns CDR1 SGHTA and CDR2 FQGNSA. This CDR3 has 14 amino acids. The CDR3 DNA reads as TGTGCCAGCAGCCCCCGGGGCGAGGGCTACGAGCAGTACTTC. This codes for CASSPRGEGYEQYF.

The chain uses TRBV4-3 and TRBJ1-1, with unresolved D. The CDR3 has 14 residues. Germline CDR1 reads LGHNA; CDR2 reads YSLEER. The V end lost 1 base, the J end lost 0 bases, and 6 bases lay between the germline ends. CDR3 bases: TGCGCCAGCAGCCAAGCAACCTTGAACACTGAAGCTTTCTTT. Translated, it gives CASSQATLNTEAFF.

The chain recombines TRBV27 with TRBJ1-5; no firm D call. Trimming removed 2 bases from V and 9 bases from J, with 11 bases in between. This CDR3 has 13 residues. The germline CDR1 and CDR2 sequences are MNHEY and SMNVEV (reference sequence). The CDR3 DNA reads TGTGCCAGCAGTTTACGTGGGGAACGGCCCCAGCATTTT. Encoded protein: CASSLRGERPQHF.

The chain joins TRBV28 to TRBJ2-5; 14 bases are shared with TRBD2. The germline gives CDR1 MDHEN, CDR2 SYDVKM. The ends lost 6 bases at V and 4 bases at J; junction bases unmatched: 13. The CDR3 has 18 residues. The CDR3 here is CASSDQAGTSGRGETQYF. CDR3 in DNA: TGTGCCAGCAGCGATCAAGCCGGGACTAGCGGGAGAGGAGAGACCCAGTACTTC.

The chain has TRBV13 and TRBJ2-5, with TRBD1 as a possible D gene (6 bases). CDR1 is PRHDT and CDR2 is FYEKMQ in the germline V gene (reference sequence). The CDR3 length is 15 residues. V dropped 5 bases and J dropped 2 bases, with 15 bases sitting between them. The CDR3 coding sequence is TGTGCCAGCAGCGCCCGGGACACTTCACAAGAGACCCAGTACTTC. Amino acids: CASSARDTSQETQYF.

This sequence joins TRBV27 and TRBJ2-1; D may be TRBD2 (5 bases). This CDR3 region has 14 residues. The germline CDR1 and CDR2 sequences are MNHEY and SMNVEV (reference sequence). Trimming took 6 bases from V and 8 from J, leaving 17 bases between them. The DNA of the CDR3 is TGTGCCAGCAGCCCTCGAGGGCCGCTGGATGAGCAGTTCTTC. It specifies CASSPRGPLDEQFF.

This clone was seen a single time. The chain recombines TRBV4-1 with TRBJ2-7, with D possibly being TRBD1 or TRBD2 (5 bases each). Germline-derived CDR1 and CDR2 are MGHRA and YSYEKL. V lost 1 base and J 3 bases, leaving 10 bases between the germline ends. This CDR3 comprises 14 residues. The CDR3 here is CASSQAGTDYEQYF. The CDR3 coding sequence is TGCGCCAGCAGCCAAGCCGGGACGGACTACGAGCAGTACTTC.

The V gene is TRBV4-2, the J gene TRBJ2-1; unclear D gene. Trimming cost V 1 base and J 3 bases, with 7 bases left between them. The germline V gene encodes CDR1 LGHNA and CDR2 YNFKEQ. The CDR3 totals 14 residues. The CDR3 region is CASSQVIGYNEQFF. The CDR3 DNA follows: TGTGCCAGCAGCCAAGTGATAGGCTACAATGAGCAGTTCTTC.

This clone was seen just once. Different DNA sequences within this sample yield the same CDR3. This chain connects TRBV11-2 to TRBJ2-7; TRBD1 matches 7 bases. Trimming at V came to 3 bases and at J to 2 bases, leaving 1 base not matched to a gene. CDR3 length: 13 residues. Germline assignment: CDR1 SGHAT and CDR2 FQNNGV. CDR3 loop: CASSFGQAYEQYF. In nucleotides, the CDR3 is TGTGCCAGCAGCTTCGGACAGGCCTACGAGCAGTACTTC.

This rearrangement joins TRBV11-2 to TRBJ2-1; perhaps D is TRBD1 or TRBD2 (5 bases each). The germline V and J ends were trimmed by 2 bases and 4 bases, with 9 bases remaining between them. The CDR3 contains 14 residues. Germline loops: CDR1 SGHAT, CDR2 FQNNGV. The CDR3 loop is CASSLFGGYNEQFF. CDR3 DNA: TGTGCCAGCAGCTTATTTGGGGGATACAATGAGCAGTTCTTC.

The chain employs TRBV13 and TRBJ2-5; D remains ambiguous. CDR3 size: 15 residues. Per the germline V gene, CDR1 is PRHDT and CDR2 is FYEKMQ (reference sequence). The ends were cut back, 5 bases at V and 4 bases at J, with 17 bases in the middle. The CDR3 DNA reads TGTGCCAGCAGCCCTAGTGGGGAAATTGGAGAGACCCAGTACTTC. It translates to CASSPSGEIGETQYF.

CDR3 DNA: TGTGCCAGCAGCGTAGTAGCGGTCTACAATGAGCAGTTCTTC. Translation gives CASSVVAVYNEQFF. The V call is TRBV9, the J call TRBJ2-1; the D gene is possibly TRBD2 (6 bases). The CDR3 covers 14 residues. Trimming removed 0 bases from V and 3 bases from J, with 7 bases in between. Germline V CDR1 and CDR2: SGDLS, YYNGEE.

The gene calls are TRBV27 and TRBJ2-1, with TRBD1 matching 10 bases. V was pared by 6 bases and J by 0 bases, with 11 bases of the junction left unmatched. The CDR3 is 18 amino acids. From germline, CDR1 is MNHEY and CDR2 SMNVEV (reference sequence). CDR3 region: CASRRQGASADSYNEQFF. For the CDR3, the DNA is TGTGCCAGCAGGCGACAGGGGGCCAGCGCCGACTCCTACAATGAGCAGTTCTTC.

The chain joins TRBV18 to TRBJ2-3, with a tentative D call TRBD2 (6 bases). The length of the CDR3 is 17 residues. Trimming took off 1 base at V and 6 bases at J, with 20 bases between the two ends. CDR1 is KGHSH and CDR2 is LQKENI in the germline V gene. This CDR3 is CASSPRDLAGGIDTQYF. The CDR3, as DNA: TGTGCCAGCTCACCACGAGACCTAGCTGGCGGGATTGATACGCAGTATTTT.

This clone was observed a single time. The rearrangement joins TRBV4-1 to TRBJ2-1; no clear D gene. The V gene lost 0 bases and the J gene lost 10 bases, with 10 bases spanning the gap. Germline assignment: CDR1 MGHRA and CDR2 YSYEKL. The CDR3 is 13 residues long. The CDR3 coding sequence is TGCGCCAGCAGCCAAGAGGATTCGGACGAGCAGTTCTTC. As protein: CASSQEDSDEQFF.

The chain combines TRBV7-3 with TRBJ2-3; D possibly corresponds to TRBD1 (5 bases). The CDR3 extends over 16 amino acids. Germline V gene lookup returns CDR1 SGHTA and CDR2 FQGTGA. V was pared by 2 bases and J by 1 base, with 13 bases between. CDR3 region: CASSLGHKRGTDTQYF. In DNA, the CDR3 is TGTGCCAGCAGCTTAGGACATAAAAGGGGCACAGATACGCAGTATTTT. Supplemented by reference TRBV7-3 and TRBJ2-3, the full variable domain reads GAGVSQTPSNKVTEKGKYVELRCDPISGHTALYWYRQSLGQGPEFLIYFQGTGAADDSGLPNDRFFAVRPEGSVSTLKIQRTERGDSAVYLCASSLGHKRGTDTQYFGPGTRLTVL.